This entry lists 15 T cell receptor beta chains sequenced from one sample in a study of TIL therapy for anti-PD-1-resistant metastatic lung cancer. The time point was: pre-treatment sample, taken before nivolumab and TIL therapy. This was the immunoSEQ v3 assay. Measured with immunoSEQ multiplex PCR; TCRdb has only the in-frame clones, and not every one. The sample records roughly 60,000 clones, about nine tenths being singletons. The starting material was blood, obtained at baseline. These TCRs come from a person aged 25 to 79 with non-small cell lung cancer.

This rearrangement joins TRBV7-8 to TRBJ2-7; no firm D call. Germline V gene data show CDR1 as SGHVS and CDR2 as FQNEAQ. CDR3 size: 15 residues. V lost 5 bases and J 6 bases, leaving 20 bases between the germline ends. CDR3 residues: CASSPSLTYSREQYF. In DNA, the CDR3 is TGTGCCAGCAGCCCTTCCTTGACATATAGCCGCGAGCAGTACTTC.

This clone was counted a few times. This chain's CDR3 is CASSDAGSDNEQFF. The CDR3 bases are TGTGCCAGCAGTGACGCGGGGTCTGACAATGAGCAGTTCTTC. The genes are TRBV2 and TRBJ2-1; D might be TRBD2 (6 bases). The germline V gene has CDR1 SNHLY and CDR2 FYNNEI. The CDR3 consists of 14 residues. V dropped 3 bases and J dropped 5 bases, with 11 bases sitting between them.

This clone came up once. The gene calls are TRBV27 and TRBJ2-1; 14 bases fit TRBD2. After removal of 5 bases from V and 9 bases from J, the junction contained 9 bases not matched to a gene. The CDR3 spans 16 residues. Germline assignment: CDR1 MNHEY and CDR2 SMNVEV (reference sequence). The CDR3 reads CASSTIPGLAGVEQFF. DNA of the CDR3: TGTGCCAGCAGTACAATCCCGGGACTAGCGGGAGTTGAGCAGTTCTTC.

This clone was counted a few times. The chain recombines TRBV10-2 with TRBJ2-2; D not resolved. CDR3 length: 14 residues. V lost 2 bases and J 3 bases, leaving 7 bases between the germline ends. The V gene's germline CDR1 is WSHSY and CDR2 SAAADI. This chain's CDR3 is CASSERRDTGELFF. The CDR3 DNA reads as TGCGCCAGCAGTGAGAGACGGGACACCGGGGAGCTGTTTTTT.

This clone is a singleton in its sample. V and J are TRBV15 and TRBJ2-2, with D maybe TRBD2 (6 bases). The V gene lost 3 bases and the J gene lost 5 bases, with 16 bases spanning the gap. This CDR3 has 16 amino acids. CDR1 and CDR2 (germline): LNHNV, YYDKDF (reference sequence). CDR3 region: CATSSWDFISTGELFF. CDR3 coding DNA: TGTGCCACCAGCAGCTGGGACTTCATCTCAACCGGGGAGCTGTTTTTT.

This clone appeared a single time. The V call is TRBV5-1, the J call TRBJ2-7, with D tentatively TRBD1 (6 bases). The germline CDR1 and CDR2 sequences are SGHRS and YFSETQ. Trimming took off 4 bases at V and 1 base at J, with 12 bases between the two ends. The CDR3 has 14 amino acids. CDR3 DNA sequence: TGCGCCAGCAGCGAGGGGGTGGGGTCCTACGAGCAGTACTTC. This codes for CASSEGVGSYEQYF. Drawing the rest from reference TRBV5-1 and TRBJ2-7, the complete variable domain is KAGVTQTPRYLIKTRGQQVTLSCSPISGHRSVSWYQQTPGQGLQFLFEYFSETQRNKGNFPGRFSGRQFSNSRSEMNVSTLELGDSALYLCASSEGVGSYEQYFGPGTRLTVT.

The J gene is TRBJ2-6, the V gene TRBV5-1; a possible D gene is TRBD1 (6 bases). The germline V gene encodes CDR1 SGHRS and CDR2 YFSETQ. Trimming shortened V by 2 bases and J by 0 bases, and 12 bases separated the two germline ends. The CDR3 contains 17 residues. This CDR3 is CASSFGRGSSGANVLTF. Here the CDR3 DNA reads TGCGCCAGCAGCTTCGGCAGGGGTAGCTCTGGGGCCAACGTCCTGACTTTC.

The rearrangement uses TRBV5-5 and TRBJ1-2, with 9 positions matching TRBD1. Germline V gene sequence: CDR1 SGHKS, CDR2 YYEKEE (reference sequence). V lost 1 base, J lost 4 bases, and 11 bases stayed unmatched. The CDR3 runs to 17 residues. CDR3 DNA: TGTGCCAGCAGCTTGTTATCGGGGACAGGGAACTTCTATGGCTACACCTTC. Residues: CASSLLSGTGNFYGYTF.

V is TRBV19 and J is TRBJ2-2; D possibly corresponds to TRBD2 (6 bases). The CDR3 extends over 19 amino acids. The V gene lost 3 bases and the J gene lost 5 bases, with 25 bases spanning the gap. Germline values: CDR1 LNHDA, CDR2 SQIVND (reference sequence). CDR3 residues: CASSIRSGRLVGGTGELFF. The CDR3 DNA sequence: TGTGCCAGTAGTATTCGATCTGGGAGACTAGTGGGAGGTACCGGGGAGCTGTTTTTT.

The J gene is TRBJ1-4, the V gene TRBV5-6; D is possibly TRBD1 (5 bases). Germline loops: CDR1 SGHDT, CDR2 YYEEEE. Trimming stripped 6 bases from V and 17 bases from J, with 20 bases between. This CDR3 region has 12 residues. In DNA, the CDR3 is TGTGCCAGCACCTACCCGGGAGGGGTCCTCTTTTTT. Translated: CASTYPGGVLFF.

This clone was observed a few times. The chain joins TRBV10-3 to TRBJ2-5, with 7 bases fitting TRBD1. The CDR3 is 13 residues long. V was clipped by 7 bases and J by 2 bases; unmatched bases: 4. Germline V gene data show CDR1 as ENHRY and CDR2 as SYGVKD. The CDR3 coding sequence is TGTGCCATCATGGGGGACAGACAAGAGACCCAGTACTTC. This gives the protein CAIMGDRQETQYF.

This chain links TRBV29-1 with TRBJ2-2; D remains ambiguous. Germline values: CDR1 SQVTM, CDR2 ANQGSEA. The CDR3 extends over 13 amino acids. V shed 6 bases and J shed 2 bases, with 10 bases lying between them. The CDR3 here is CSVSRSNTGELFF. CDR3 coding DNA: TGCAGCGTCTCCAGGAGCAACACCGGGGAGCTGTTTTTT.

The chain combines TRBV6-4 with TRBJ1-4; 8 nucleotides agree with TRBD1. Germline lookup yields CDR1 MRHNA and CDR2 SNTAGT. CDR3 length: 17 residues. The V gene end was trimmed by 6 bases and the J gene end by 4 bases; junction bases not matched to a gene: 13. The CDR3 protein is CASRTLGTGTSNEKLFF. CDR3 nucleotides: TGTGCCAGCAGAACCCTCGGGACAGGCACAAGTAATGAAAAACTGTTTTTT.

This chain connects TRBV4-1 to TRBJ2-7; the D call may be TRBD1 or TRBD2 (6 bases each). Germline loops: CDR1 MGHRA, CDR2 YSYEKL. This CDR3 is built from 15 residues. V was trimmed by 2 bases and J by 3 bases, leaving 14 bases between them. CDR3 coding DNA: TGCGCCAGCAGCCAAAGGGGGGACGGAGTCTACGAGCAGTACTTC. This translates into CASSQRGDGVYEQYF.

The V call is TRBV6-2 or TRBV6-3, the J call TRBJ1-4; unclear D gene. The germline CDR1 and CDR2 sequences are MNHEY and SVGEGT. Trimming took 2 bases from V and 2 from J, leaving 9 bases between them. The CDR3 is made up of 15 amino acids. CDR3 sequence reads: CASSYVGSTNEKLFF. CDR3 in DNA: TGTGCCAGCAGTTACGTGGGATCTACTAATGAAAAACTGTTTTTT.